The subject of this entry is one TCR beta chain. These data come from a study of blood T cell repertoires in COVID-19. CDR1 LNHNV and CDR2 YYDKDF come from the germline V gene (reference sequence). V was clipped by 6 bases and J by 1 base; unmatched bases: 5. This CDR3 has 14 residues. Data came from immunoSEQ multiplex PCR; TCRdb stores just in-frame clones and leaves some out. The sample yields about 360,000 clones, approximately 91% seen once. Sequenced sample: PBMCs or T cells enriched from blood (not recorded which). The chain is built from TRBV15 and TRBJ2-5, with 7 bases that match TRBD2. This TCR was recovered from a woman in her thirties or forties with acute COVID-19. This CDR3 is CATSGGGRQETQYF. CDR3 in DNA: TGTGCCACCAGTGGCGGGGGACGCCAAGAGACCCAGTACTTC.